The rows below give T cell receptor beta chains drawn from one sample of a study of early T cells in non-severe SARS-CoV-2 infection. In TCRdb, the 5' RACE reads were re-called with MiXCR into one record per CDR3 protein. The table includes around 57,000 distinct CDR3 sequences, 6.2% detected once. The sample comprised whole blood. Receptors were obtained from an adult who was a healthcare worker with PCR-confirmed SARS-CoV-2 infection or an uninfected control (not recorded which). Both conserved end residues are part of each CDR3. Fields, in order: clone size, D gene, J gene, V gene, CDR3 protein, CDR3 DNA. A D gene is named only where the DNA matches it firmly. Expanded clones get a size class; other rows say once, few or many, or leave the size out.

clone_size: many
d_call: .
j_call: TRBJ1-1
v_call: TRBV20-1
cdr3_aa: CSAHRVSEAFF
cdr3_nt: TGCAGTGCCCACAGGGTATCTGAAGCTTTCTTT

clone_size: many
d_call: TRBD1
j_call: TRBJ1-5
v_call: TRBV20-1
cdr3_aa: CSARDARDSSNQPQHF
cdr3_nt: TGCAGTGCTAGAGATGCAAGGGACAGTAGCAATCAGCCCCAGCATTTT

clone_size: few
d_call: .
j_call: TRBJ2-1
v_call: TRBV7-2
cdr3_aa: CASSRPSTGIGWKNEQFF
cdr3_nt: TGTGCCAGCAGCCGTCCAAGCACAGGGATCGGTTGGAAAAATGAGCAGTTCTTC

clone_size: many
d_call: .
j_call: TRBJ1-5
v_call: TRBV6-2/TRBV6-3
cdr3_aa: CASSSGQPQHF
cdr3_nt: TGTGCCAGCAGTTCTGGACAGCCCCAGCATTTT

clone_size: few
d_call: .
j_call: TRBJ2-7
v_call: TRBV6-5
cdr3_aa: CASTKGYEQYF
cdr3_nt: TGTGCCAGCACGAAGGGATACGAGCAGTACTTC

clone_size: .
d_call: .
j_call: TRBJ2-7
v_call: TRBV23-1
cdr3_aa: CASPRGYF
cdr3_nt: TGCGCCAGCCCGAGGGGGTACTTC

clone_size: once
d_call: .
j_call: TRBJ2-5
v_call: TRBV7-9
cdr3_aa: CASSFVLSRGQETQYF
cdr3_nt: TGTGCCAGCAGCTTCGTATTGTCCAGGGGCCAAGAGACCCAGTACTTC

clone_size: few
d_call: .
j_call: TRBJ2-3
v_call: TRBV7-2
cdr3_aa: CASSLGRSSTDTQYF
cdr3_nt: TGTGCCAGCAGCTTAGGGCGGTCTAGCACAGATACGCAGTATTTT

clone_size: many
d_call: .
j_call: TRBJ1-4
v_call: TRBV12-3/TRBV12-4
cdr3_aa: CASSPSRTDNEKLFF
cdr3_nt: TGTGCCAGCAGCCCCAGCAGGACAGATAATGAAAAACTGTTTTTT

clone_size: few
d_call: .
j_call: TRBJ1-4
v_call: TRBV14
cdr3_aa: CASSILRAEKLFF
cdr3_nt: TGTGCCAGCAGCATTCTCAGGGCGGAAAAACTGTTTTTT

clone_size: few
d_call: TRBD2
j_call: TRBJ2-7
v_call: TRBV7-2
cdr3_aa: CASSLGRGGGSHEQYF
cdr3_nt: TGTGCCAGCAGCTTAGGTCGCGGGGGGGGATCCCACGAGCAGTACTTC

clone_size: .
d_call: TRBD2
j_call: TRBJ2-5
v_call: TRBV7-2
cdr3_aa: CASSLNRRGAQETQYF
cdr3_nt: TGTGCCAGCAGCTTAAATCGGCGGGGGGCCCAAGAGACCCAGTACTTC

clone_size: .
d_call: .
j_call: TRBJ2-3
v_call: TRBV7-2
cdr3_aa: CASSLVWLAADTQYF
cdr3_nt: TGTGCCAGCAGCTTAGTATGGTTAGCGGCAGATACGCAGTATTTT

clone_size: many
d_call: .
j_call: TRBJ2-2
v_call: TRBV6-2/TRBV6-3
cdr3_aa: CASTTGPELFF
cdr3_nt: TGTGCCAGCACCACGGGGCCAGAGCTGTTTTTT

clone_size: many
d_call: TRBD2
j_call: TRBJ2-1
v_call: TRBV6-1
cdr3_aa: CASSERTSGYNEQFF
cdr3_nt: TGTGCCAGCAGTGAACGGACTAGCGGGTACAATGAGCAGTTCTTC

clone_size: few
d_call: .
j_call: TRBJ2-1
v_call: TRBV12-3/TRBV12-4
cdr3_aa: CASSFIRTTTDGKQFF
cdr3_nt: TGTGCCAGCAGTTTTATTCGTACCACAACCGATGGTAAGCAGTTCTTC

clone_size: few
d_call: .
j_call: TRBJ1-1
v_call: TRBV19
cdr3_aa: CASQFSMRNTEAFF
cdr3_nt: TGTGCCAGCCAGTTTTCAATGAGGAACACTGAAGCTTTCTTT

clone_size: many
d_call: .
j_call: TRBJ1-1
v_call: TRBV10-2
cdr3_aa: CASSRATTEAFF
cdr3_nt: TGCGCCAGCAGTAGGGCGACCACTGAAGCTTTCTTT

clone_size: many
d_call: .
j_call: TRBJ2-1
v_call: TRBV27
cdr3_aa: CASSPSFQPYNEQFF
cdr3_nt: TGTGCCAGCAGTCCCTCTTTTCAGCCGTACAATGAGCAGTTCTTC